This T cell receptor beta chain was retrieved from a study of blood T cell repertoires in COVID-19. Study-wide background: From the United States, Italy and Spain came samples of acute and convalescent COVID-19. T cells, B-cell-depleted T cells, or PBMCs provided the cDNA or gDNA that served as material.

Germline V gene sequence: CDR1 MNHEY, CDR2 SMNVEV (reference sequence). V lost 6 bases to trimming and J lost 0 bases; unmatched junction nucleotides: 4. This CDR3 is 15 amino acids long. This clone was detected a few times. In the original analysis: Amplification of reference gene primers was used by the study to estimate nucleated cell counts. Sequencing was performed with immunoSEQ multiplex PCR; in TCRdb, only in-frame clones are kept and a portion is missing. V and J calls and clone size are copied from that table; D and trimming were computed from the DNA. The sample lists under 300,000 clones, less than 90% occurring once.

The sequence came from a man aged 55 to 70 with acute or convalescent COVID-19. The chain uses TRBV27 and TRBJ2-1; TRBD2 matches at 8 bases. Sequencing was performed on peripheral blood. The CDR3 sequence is CASRERGSSYNEQFF. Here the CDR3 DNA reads TGTGCCAGCAGGGAGCGGGGGAGCTCCTACAATGAGCAGTTCTTC.